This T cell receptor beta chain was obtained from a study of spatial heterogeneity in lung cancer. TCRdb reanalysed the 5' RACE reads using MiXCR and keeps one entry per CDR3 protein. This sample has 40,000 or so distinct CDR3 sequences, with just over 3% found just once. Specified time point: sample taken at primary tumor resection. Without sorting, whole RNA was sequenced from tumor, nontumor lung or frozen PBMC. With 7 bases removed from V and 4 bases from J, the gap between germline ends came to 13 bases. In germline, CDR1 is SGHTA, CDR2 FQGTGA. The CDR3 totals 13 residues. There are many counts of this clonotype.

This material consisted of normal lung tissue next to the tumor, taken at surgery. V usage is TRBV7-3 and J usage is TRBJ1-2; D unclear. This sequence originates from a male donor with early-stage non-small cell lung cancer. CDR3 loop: CASTRSQTYGYTF. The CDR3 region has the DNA TGTGCCAGCACCCGATCACAGACCTATGGCTACACCTTC.